This TCR beta chain was sequenced for a study of cytomegalovirus exposure and HLA in healthy donors. The PCR ran on 60 Vbeta and 13 Jbeta primers. The protocol was immunoSEQ multiplex PCR, while the TCRdb copy is restricted to in-frame clones and leaves out a portion. The sample includes about 160,000 clones, roughly two thirds seen only once; the top ten take roughly 3%. Healthy bone marrow donors made up the donors. Looked up from germline, CDR1 is MNHNY and CDR2 is SVGAGI (reference sequence). The J segment lost 0 bases and the V segment lost 7 bases, leaving 5 bases of the junction unmatched. The CDR3 loop spans 14 amino acids.

This chain links TRBV6-6 with TRBJ1-2; 7 bases map to TRBD1. Source material: PBMCs. The source of this sequence is a woman in her twenties or thirties in good health and CMV-seronegative. CDR3 loop: CASTQGGPNYGYTF. CDR3 sequence (DNA): TGTGCCAGCACCCAAGGGGGCCCTAACTATGGCTACACCTTC.